This entry is about one T cell receptor (beta chain). Libraries were prepared by immunoSEQ multiplex PCR; TCRdb keeps only in-frame clonotypes and omits some of them. The profile covers about 400,000 clones, with about 90% appearing a single time and around 3% taken by the ten largest. The CDR3 spans 15 residues. Trimming removed 2 bases at V and 0 bases at J, with 8 bases between. Germline V gene sequence: CDR1 SGHRS, CDR2 YFSETQ. The entry originates in a study of blood T cell repertoires in COVID-19. Sequencing used PBMCs or T cells enriched from blood (not recorded which). V usage is TRBV5-1 and J usage is TRBJ2-2; D is ambiguous. The source of this sequence is a woman aged 25 to 39 who had recovered from COVID-19. CDR3 in amino acids: CASSFARANTGELFF. As DNA, the CDR3 is TGCGCCAGCAGCTTCGCCCGAGCGAACACCGGGGAGCTGTTTTTT.